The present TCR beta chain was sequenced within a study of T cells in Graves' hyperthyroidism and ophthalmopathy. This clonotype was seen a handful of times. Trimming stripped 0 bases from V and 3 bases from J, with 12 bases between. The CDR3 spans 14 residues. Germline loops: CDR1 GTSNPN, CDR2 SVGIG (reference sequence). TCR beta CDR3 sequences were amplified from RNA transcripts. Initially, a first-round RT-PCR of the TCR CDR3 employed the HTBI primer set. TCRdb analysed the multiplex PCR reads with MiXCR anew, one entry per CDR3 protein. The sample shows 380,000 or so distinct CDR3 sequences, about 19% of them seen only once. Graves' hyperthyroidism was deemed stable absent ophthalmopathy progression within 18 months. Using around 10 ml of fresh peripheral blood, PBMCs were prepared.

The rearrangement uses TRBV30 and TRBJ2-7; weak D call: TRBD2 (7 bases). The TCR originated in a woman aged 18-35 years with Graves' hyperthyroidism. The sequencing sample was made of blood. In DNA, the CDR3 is TGTGCCTGGAGTGTAGGAAGGGGGGGCTACGAGCAGTACTTC. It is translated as CAWSVGRGGYEQYF.